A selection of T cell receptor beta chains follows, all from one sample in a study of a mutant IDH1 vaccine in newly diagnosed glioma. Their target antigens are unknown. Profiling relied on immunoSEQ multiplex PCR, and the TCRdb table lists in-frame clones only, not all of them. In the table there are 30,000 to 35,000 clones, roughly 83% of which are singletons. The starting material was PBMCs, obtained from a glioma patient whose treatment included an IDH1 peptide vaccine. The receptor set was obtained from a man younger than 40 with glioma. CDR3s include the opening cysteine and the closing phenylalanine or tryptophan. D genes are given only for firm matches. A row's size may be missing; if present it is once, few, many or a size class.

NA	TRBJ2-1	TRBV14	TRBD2	CASSLAGGRFYEQFF	TGTGCCAGCAGTCTAGCGGGGGGGCGTTTCTATGAGCAGTTCTTC
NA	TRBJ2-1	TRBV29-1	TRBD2	CSALIAGVYNEQFF	TGCAGCGCGTTAATAGCGGGAGTGTACAATGAGCAGTTCTTC
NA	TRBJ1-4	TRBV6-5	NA	CASSPLANEKLFF	TGTGCCAGCAGTCCGCTGGCTAATGAAAAACTGTTTTTT
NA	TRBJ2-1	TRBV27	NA	CASSSSGTYNEQFF	TGTGCCAGCAGTTCATCCGGGACTTACAATGAGCAGTTCTTC
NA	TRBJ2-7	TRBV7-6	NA	CASSLRQGSYEQYF	TGTGCCAGCAGCTTACGACAAGGGTCCTACGAGCAGTACTTC
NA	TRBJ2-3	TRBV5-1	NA	CASSVEMGPGTDTQYF	TGCGCCAGCAGCGTGGAGATGGGGCCGGGCACAGATACGCAGTATTTT
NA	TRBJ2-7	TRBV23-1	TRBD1	CASSPLDREGLYEQYF	TGCGCCAGCAGCCCCCTTGACAGGGAAGGGCTCTACGAGCAGTACTTC
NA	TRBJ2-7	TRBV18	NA	CASSPEGNEQYF	TGTGCCAGCTCACCGGAAGGTAACGAGCAGTACTTC
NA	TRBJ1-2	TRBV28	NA	CASSLSLDSSYGYTF	TGTGCCAGCAGTTTGAGTTTGGACAGCTCCTATGGCTACACCTTC
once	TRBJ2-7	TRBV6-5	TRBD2	CASSPSGGAGYEQYF	TGTGCCAGCAGCCCTAGCGGGGGGGCCGGGTACGAGCAGTACTTC
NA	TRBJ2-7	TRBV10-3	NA	CAISDQGSSYYEQYF	TGTGCCATCAGTGATCAGGGGTCATCCTACTACGAGCAGTACTTC
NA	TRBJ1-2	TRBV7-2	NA	CASSLNVGGYTF	TGTGCCAGCAGCTTAAATGTGGGTGGCTACACCTTC
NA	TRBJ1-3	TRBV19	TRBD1	CASSPRQGPFSGNTIYF	TGTGCCAGTAGTCCACGACAGGGACCGTTCTCTGGAAACACCATATATTTT
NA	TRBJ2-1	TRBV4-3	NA	CASSQVRGTRGEQFF	TGCGCCAGCAGCCAGGTACGCGGGACTCGGGGTGAGCAGTTCTTC
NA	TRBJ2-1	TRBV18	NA	CASSQSQGNYYNEQFF	TGTGCCAGCTCACAAAGCCAGGGGAACTACTACAATGAGCAGTTCTTC
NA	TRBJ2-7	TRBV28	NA	CASSLAKQITYEQYF	TGTGCCAGCAGTTTAGCAAAACAGATCACCTACGAGCAGTACTTC
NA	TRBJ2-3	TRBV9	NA	CASSVQYTDTQYF	TGTGCCAGCAGCGTACAGTACACAGATACGCAGTATTTT
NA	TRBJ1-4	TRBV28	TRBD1	CASSPGQGGKLFF	TGTGCCAGCAGTCCTGGACAGGGTGGCAAACTGTTTTTT
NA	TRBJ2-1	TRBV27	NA	CASSRQDSSYNEQFF	TGTGCCAGCAGCCGACAGGACAGCTCCTACAATGAGCAGTTCTTC
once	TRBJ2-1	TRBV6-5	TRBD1	CASSPPGQDLKFF	TGTGCCAGCAGTCCCCCGGGACAGGACTTAAAGTTCTTC
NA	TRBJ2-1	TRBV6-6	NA	CASSPGAGLYEQFF	TGTGCCAGCAGCCCCGGCGCAGGTCTTTACGAGCAGTTCTTC
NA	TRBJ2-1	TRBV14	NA	CASSQEAGTYNEQFF	TGTGCCAGCAGCCAAGAGGCAGGGACGTACAATGAGCAGTTCTTC